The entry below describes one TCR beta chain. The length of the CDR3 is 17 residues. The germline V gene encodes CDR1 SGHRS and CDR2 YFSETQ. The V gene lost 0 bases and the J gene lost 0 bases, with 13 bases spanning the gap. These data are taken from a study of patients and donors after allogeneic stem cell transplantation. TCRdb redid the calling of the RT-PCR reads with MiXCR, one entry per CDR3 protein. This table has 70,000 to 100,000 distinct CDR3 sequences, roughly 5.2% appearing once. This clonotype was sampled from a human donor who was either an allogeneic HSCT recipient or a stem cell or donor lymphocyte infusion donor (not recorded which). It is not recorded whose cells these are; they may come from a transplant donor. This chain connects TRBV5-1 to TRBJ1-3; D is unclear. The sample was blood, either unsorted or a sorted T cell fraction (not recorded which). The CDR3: CASSLAPVGNSGNTIYF. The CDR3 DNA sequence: TGCGCCAGCAGCTTGGCCCCGGTAGGAAACTCTGGAAACACCATATATTTT.